The 14 T cell receptor beta chains below come from one sample, sequenced in a study of T and B cells in COVID-19 patients. From blood, roughly 250-550 ng of genomic DNA served as TRB template. TRB rearrangements were amplified by multiplex PCR with BIOMED2 TRB-A/B primers. TCRdb reanalysed the multiplex PCR reads using MiXCR and keeps one entry per CDR3 protein. The table lists more than 9,500 distinct CDR3 sequences, more than 25% of them singletons, with about 30% in the top ten. The specimen was blood. These receptors came from a human donor who had recovered from COVID-19.

This clonotype was found many times. This chain joins TRBV18 and TRBJ2-5; no clear D. V was trimmed by 6 bases and J by 5 bases, leaving 10 bases between them. CDR1 and CDR2 (germline): KGHSH, LQKENI. The CDR3 covers 12 residues. The CDR3 sequence: CASSLVGETQYF. The CDR3 DNA reads as TGTGCCAGCTCCCTCGTTGGGGAGACCCAGTACTTC.

DNA for the CDR3: TGTGCCAGCAGTTCAGGGACCCTAGGGGAGCAGTACTTC. Encoded protein: CASSSGTLGEQYF. The chain links TRBV27 to TRBJ2-7, with D perhaps TRBD1 or TRBD2 (5 bases each). V lost 4 bases and J 7 bases, leaving 14 bases between the germline ends. Germline values: CDR1 MNHEY, CDR2 SMNVEV (reference sequence). This CDR3 region has 13 residues.

This clonotype has just a few counts. This rearrangement joins TRBV4-3 to TRBJ1-1; D is unresolved. The CDR3 runs 15 residues. The V and J ends lost 1 base and 5 bases respectively, with 14 bases between them. The germline CDR1 and CDR2 sequences are LGHNA and YSLEER. Here the CDR3 DNA reads TGCGCCAGCAGCCAAGCAACACAAGGAATTACTGAAGCTTTCTTT. Amino acid sequence: CASSQATQGITEAFF.

This clonotype was observed many times. The chain employs TRBV6-2 or TRBV6-3 and TRBJ2-7; TRBD1 aligns across 9 bases. The CDR3 sequence is 14 residues long. V shed 4 bases, J shed 4 bases, and the junction held 5 bases outside the gene matches. Germline V gives CDR1 MNHEY, CDR2 SVGEGT. The CDR3 DNA sequence: TGTGCCAGCAGTTCCCGGGACAGGGTATACGAGCAGTACTTC. Its translation is CASSSRDRVYEQYF.

This clonotype has at least ten counts. The V gene is TRBV18, the J gene TRBJ2-7; perhaps TRBD2 as D (5 bases). CDR3 size: 15 residues. The V end was cut by 4 bases, the J end by 2 bases, with 15 bases between. CDR1 is KGHSH, CDR2 LQKENI, per germline. CDR3 in DNA: TGTGCCAGCTCACGAGGCGTGAGCGGAGCCTACGAGCAGTACTTC. Protein product: CASSRGVSGAYEQYF.

The chain uses TRBV19 and TRBJ2-2; 12 bases fit TRBD2. Germline V gene lookup returns CDR1 LNHDA and CDR2 SQIVND (reference sequence). The CDR3 spans 16 residues. Trimming removed 4 bases from V and 4 bases from J; junction bases left unmatched: 4. The CDR3 DNA reads TGTGCCAGTAGTAGGCCTAGCGGGAGGGGCACCGGGGAGCTGTTTTTT. Translating it yields CASSRPSGRGTGELFF.

This clonotype turned up a few times. The J gene is TRBJ1-2, the V gene TRBV19; 7 bases map to TRBD1. The CDR3 spans 12 residues. Trimming removed 6 bases from V and 7 bases from J; junction bases left unmatched: 5. Per germline, CDR1 LNHDA and CDR2 SQIVND (reference sequence). CDR3 DNA: TGTGCCAGTAGCACAGGGGATGGTGGCTACACCTTC. Its translation: CASSTGDGGYTF.

The chain employs TRBV9 and TRBJ1-2, with 7 bases that match TRBD1. V was pared by 3 bases and J by 6 bases, with 11 bases of the junction left unmatched. This CDR3 region has 15 residues. CDR1 and CDR2 (germline): SGDLS, YYNGEE. The DNA for the CDR3 is TGTGCCAGCAGCGCATGGGACAGTCCCGTGGATGGCTACACCTTC. Translated: CASSAWDSPVDGYTF.

The genes are TRBV11-3 and TRBJ2-2; 14 bases match TRBD2. With 5 bases clipped from V and 6 bases from J, the junction kept 5 bases outside the gene matches. Germline V gives CDR1 SGHNT, CDR2 YENEEA. CDR3 length equals 16 residues. The DNA of the CDR3 is TGTGCCAGCAGCGAACCGGGACTAGCGGGAGCCGGGGAGCTGTTTTTT. Translation gives CASSEPGLAGAGELFF. Full variable domain (missing parts from reference TRBV11-3 and TRBJ2-2): EAGVVQSPRYKIIEKKQPVAFWCNPISGHNTLYWYLQNLGQGPELLIRYENEEAVDDSQLPKDRFSAERLKGVDSTLKIQPAELGDSAVYLCASSEPGLAGAGELFFGEGSRLTVL.

The chain joins TRBV12-3 or TRBV12-4 to TRBJ2-7; D is ambiguous. The CDR3 consists of 14 residues. Trimming removed 5 bases at V and 4 bases at J, with 15 bases between. In DNA, the CDR3 is TGTGCCAGCAGTCTTGGCCCAGCCGGATACGAGCAGTACGTC. Translated, it gives CASSLGPAGYEQYV.

The chain carries TRBV6-4 and TRBJ2-3; 8 nucleotides agree with TRBD2. The germline V gene encodes CDR1 MRHNA and CDR2 SNTAGT. V lost 0 bases to trimming and J lost 4 bases; unmatched junction nucleotides: 3. The CDR3 runs 15 residues. CDR3 coding DNA: TGTGCCAGCAGTGACTCGGCGGGAGGAGCAGATACGCAGTATTTT. The encoded protein is CASSDSAGGADTQYF.

The chain carries TRBV10-3 and TRBJ1-1, with D unclear. Germline V gives CDR1 ENHRY, CDR2 SYGVKD. V was trimmed by 0 bases and J by 4 bases, leaving 6 bases between them. The CDR3 extends over 13 amino acids. CDR3 region: CAISESSGTEAFF. DNA of the CDR3: TGTGCCATCAGTGAGTCGTCGGGCACTGAAGCTTTCTTT.

The sample holds a few counts of this clonotype. This chain connects TRBV7-6 to TRBJ2-1; D possibly corresponds to TRBD2 (6 bases). The CDR3 totals 15 residues. Germline V gene data show CDR1 as SGHVS and CDR2 as FNYEAQ. Trimming removed 5 bases at V and 11 bases at J, with 22 bases between. Written as DNA, the CDR3 is TGTGCCAGCAGCCTTCCCGGTAGTAGCGGATATAAGCAGTTCTTC. This gives the protein CASSLPGSSGYKQFF.

This chain links TRBV5-4 with TRBJ1-1, with 10 nucleotides matching TRBD1. J gave up 7 bases and V 4 bases, and 13 bases lay outside the gene matches. From germline, CDR1 is SGHNT and CDR2 YYREEE (reference sequence). The CDR3 spans 16 residues. CDR3: CASSLGDRGSWGEAFF. The CDR3 DNA follows: TGTGCCAGCAGCCTAGGGGACAGGGGCTCGTGGGGTGAAGCTTTCTTT. Complete variable domain (other parts from reference TRBV5-4 and TRBJ1-1): ETGVTQSPTHLIKTRGQQVTLRCSSQSGHNTVSWYQQALGQGPQFIFQYYREEENGRGNFPPRFSGLQFPNYSSELNVNALELDDSALYLCASSLGDRGSWGEAFFGQGTRLTVV.